Below are 15 T cell receptor beta chains sequenced from a single sample in a study of T cells in Graves' hyperthyroidism and ophthalmopathy. The CDR3 regions of TCR beta were amplified from RNA transcripts. During a first-round RT-PCR of the TCR CDR3, the HTBI primer set was used. TCRdb independently ran MiXCR on the multiplex PCR reads; one entry per CDR3 protein. This table has around 610,000 distinct CDR3 sequences, 14% to 15% appearing once. Specimen: blood. Receptor source: a woman aged 40 to 50 with Graves' ophthalmopathy.

Many counts were recorded for this clonotype. For the CDR3, the DNA is TGTGCCAGCAGACATCCATCCTACGAGCAGTACTTC. This gives the protein CASRHPSYEQYF. This chain links TRBV6-1 with TRBJ2-7; D uncertain. The CDR3 extends over 12 amino acids. Germline-derived CDR1 and CDR2 are MNHNS and SASEGT. V lost 6 bases to trimming and J lost 1 base, with 7 bases between them.

CDR3 DNA sequence: TGTGCCTGGAGCCTATTATCTAGCACAGATACGCAGTATTTT. It encodes CAWSLLSSTDTQYF. The chain carries TRBV30 and TRBJ2-3; D uncertain. The length of the CDR3 is 14 residues. Trimming took off 3 bases at V and 0 bases at J, with 10 bases between the two ends. The germline V gene has CDR1 GTSNPN and CDR2 SVGIG (reference sequence).

This clonotype was detected only once. The V gene is TRBV4-1, the J gene TRBJ1-1, with D tentatively TRBD1 (5 bases). CDR1 MGHRA and CDR2 YSYEKL come from the germline V gene. V lost 1 base, J lost 7 bases, and 13 bases lay in between. The CDR3 length is 14 residues. The chain's CDR3 is CASSQVGVIGEAFF. CDR3 nucleotide sequence: TGCGCCAGCAGCCAAGTAGGGGTGATCGGTGAAGCTTTCTTT.

This clonotype came up many times. The V call is TRBV7-8, the J call TRBJ2-7; 11 positions match TRBD2. Germline CDR1 SGHVS, CDR2 FQNEAQ. The CDR3 covers 17 residues. The V segment lost 4 bases and the J segment 0 bases; nucleotides outside the gene matches: 8. The CDR3 protein is CASSYDGSGRASYEQYF. CDR3 coding DNA: TGTGCCAGCAGCTACGATGGTAGCGGGAGGGCCTCCTACGAGCAGTACTTC.

This clonotype has at least ten counts. The CDR3 does not close with the conserved phenylalanine or tryptophan, likely indicating a read error. V and J are TRBV4-1 and TRBJ1-1, with 7 positions matching TRBD1. Losses at the gene ends were 0 bases for V and 0 bases for J; bases not matched to a gene: 7. The germline CDR1 and CDR2 sequences are MGHRA and YSYEKL. The CDR3 has 17 amino acids. The CDR3 region has the DNA TGCGCCAGCAGCCAAGAAAGGGACAGACTCATGAACACTGAAGCTTTCTCT. It codes for CASSQERDRLMNTEAFS.

This clonotype has at least ten counts. The rearrangement links TRBV25-1 to TRBJ1-2; maybe TRBD1 (5 bases). Germline values: CDR1 MGHDK, CDR2 SYGVNS. V was clipped by 1 base and J by 8 bases, with 8 bases between them. The CDR3 has 12 amino acids. The CDR3 coding sequence is TGTGCCAGCAGTGAATGGGGGTCCGGCTACACCTTC. This sequence encodes CASSEWGSGYTF.

In its sample, this clonotype was seen many times. The V and J genes are TRBV12-3 or TRBV12-4 and TRBJ1-2, with D possibly being TRBD1 (5 bases). Trimming left V 5 bases short and J 5 bases short, with 18 bases between. The CDR3 sequence is 15 residues long. The CDR3 sequence is CASSRVLGVGYGYTF. The CDR3 nucleotides read TGTGCCAGCAGTCGGGTCTTGGGGGTTGGGTATGGCTACACCTTC.

In its sample, this clonotype was seen many times. V usage is TRBV20-1 and J usage is TRBJ2-7, with TRBD2 matching over 10 bases. V lost 5 bases, J lost 3 bases, and 4 bases stayed unmatched. Per the germline V gene, CDR1 is DFQATT and CDR2 is SNEGSKA (reference sequence). The CDR3 runs 13 residues. The CDR3: CSAPLAGNYEQYF. In nucleotides, the CDR3 is TGCAGTGCTCCACTAGCGGGAAACTACGAGCAGTACTTC.

This clonotype was counted at least ten times. The genes are TRBV24-1 and TRBJ2-7, with D perhaps matching TRBD1 (5 bases). V was trimmed by 4 bases and J by 6 bases, leaving 12 bases between them. Germline V gene lookup returns CDR1 KGHDR and CDR2 SFDVKD. This CDR3 has 13 residues. CDR3 region: CATSDRDSSEQYF. CDR3 nucleotide sequence: TGTGCCACCAGTGACCGCGACAGCAGCGAGCAGTACTTC.

This clonotype came up once. The CDR3 nucleotides are TGCAGTGCTAGCTCCGGGACAGGAATTAATTATGGCTACACCTTC. This gives the protein CSASSGTGINYGYTF. J is TRBJ1-2 and V is TRBV20-1, with 8 positions matching TRBD1. The CDR3 extends over 15 amino acids. The V gene's germline CDR1 is DFQATT and CDR2 SNEGSKA (reference sequence). V trimming: 3 bases; J trimming: 5 bases; junction bases outside the gene matches: 11.

This clonotype showed up many times. This chain joins TRBV24-1 and TRBJ2-5; 7 bases fit TRBD1. The ends lost 4 bases at V and 3 bases at J; junction bases unmatched: 4. CDR1 is KGHDR, CDR2 SFDVKD, per germline. This CDR3 has 14 residues. CDR3 region: CATSEAGTEETQYF. DNA for the CDR3: TGTGCCACCAGTGAGGCCGGGACAGAAGAGACCCAGTACTTC.

In its sample, this clonotype was seen many times. V usage is TRBV28 and J usage is TRBJ2-5, with TRBD2 matching over 12 bases. V shed 6 bases, J shed 4 bases, and the junction held 3 bases outside the gene matches. Germline V CDR1 and CDR2: MDHEN, SYDVKM. The CDR3 sequence is 14 residues long. The CDR3 protein is CASRSSGRVETQYF. CDR3 nucleotide sequence: TGTGCCAGCAGGTCTAGCGGGAGGGTAGAGACCCAGTACTTC. The full variable domain, completed using reference TRBV28 and TRBJ2-5, is DVKVTQSSRYLVKRTGEKVFLECVQDMDHENMFWYRQDPGLGLRLIYFSYDVKMKEKGDIPEGYSVSREKKERFSLILESASTNQTSMYLCASRSSGRVETQYFGPGTRLLVL.

This clonotype was counted ten times or more. The chain has TRBV7-3 and TRBJ2-7; D might be TRBD1 (6 bases). The CDR3 runs to 12 residues. V gave up 7 bases and J gave up 2 bases, with 9 bases separating them. Germline V gene sequence: CDR1 SGHTA, CDR2 FQGTGA. CDR3 nucleotides: TGTGCCAGCAACGGACAGCCCTACGAGCAGTACTTC. It translates to CASNGQPYEQYF. Full variable domain (rest looked up from reference TRBV7-3 and TRBJ2-7): GAGVSQTPSNKVTEKGKYVELRCDPISGHTALYWYRQSLGQGPEFLIYFQGTGAADDSGLPNDRFFAVRPEGSVSTLKIQRTERGDSAVYLCASNGQPYEQYFGPGTRLTVT.

This clonotype was observed many times. The chain couples TRBV12-3 or TRBV12-4 to TRBJ2-7; TRBD2 agrees at 10 bases. The CDR3 is 15 amino acids. Trimming cost V 1 base and J 9 bases; bases outside gene matches: 9. DNA of the CDR3: TGTGCCAGCAGTTTAGAAGGTAGCGGGAGGACGGGGCAGTACTTC. It specifies CASSLEGSGRTGQYF.

This clonotype was picked up many times. The chain uses TRBV20-1 and TRBJ1-2, with 7 bases fitting TRBD1. This CDR3 has 16 residues. The J segment lost 0 bases and the V segment lost 0 bases, leaving 7 bases of the junction unmatched. Germline CDR1 DFQATT, CDR2 SNEGSKA (reference sequence). The CDR3 here is CSARDTGTAANYGYTF. The CDR3 DNA sequence: TGCAGTGCTAGAGATACAGGGACAGCCGCTAACTATGGCTACACCTTC.